This entry lists 8 T cell receptor beta chains sequenced from one sample in a study of blood T cell repertoires in COVID-19. Here immunoSEQ multiplex PCR was the method, and the copy in TCRdb shows in-frame clones only, minus some. The top ten hold roughly 7% of the sample, which has about 59,000 clones, approximately 80% seen once. Sequencing was carried out using peripheral blood. All receptors come from a man aged 60 to 75 with acute or convalescent COVID-19.

V gene TRBV23-1 combines with J gene TRBJ1-2; D unresolved. TRBV23-1 is sorted into the ORF group, with uncertain function. Trimming cost V 2 bases and J 0 bases, with 10 bases left between them. The CDR3 is 15 residues long. The CDR3 bases are TGCGCCAGCAGTCAAGCACGGTCGGCTAACTATGGCTACACCTTC. Residues: CASSQARSANYGYTF.

This clone was detected only once. The rearrangement links TRBV4-1 to TRBJ2-1; TRBD1 matches at 8 bases. This CDR3 contains 13 residues. The ends lost 8 bases at V and 5 bases at J; junction bases unmatched: 5. Germline V gene data show CDR1 as MGHRA and CDR2 as YSYEKL. DNA of the CDR3: TGCGCCAGCCACGGGACAGGAAACAATGAGCAGTTCTTC. Translating gives CASHGTGNNEQFF.

The V gene is TRBV5-1, the J gene TRBJ1-6, with D perhaps matching TRBD1 (5 bases). With 2 bases removed from V and 6 bases from J, the gap between germline ends came to 12 bases. This CDR3 has 15 amino acids. Germline CDR1 reads SGHRS; CDR2 reads YFSETQ. The CDR3 DNA is TGCGCCAGCAGCTTAGAGACAGCCACTAATTCACCCCTCCACTTT. Protein sequence: CASSLETATNSPLHF.

V is TRBV11-2 and J is TRBJ2-5, with 8 bases aligning to TRBD2. Germline CDR1 is SGHAT and CDR2 is FQNNGV. The CDR3 spans 16 residues. J gave up 5 bases and V 7 bases, and 15 bases lay outside the gene matches. The CDR3 here is CASTIGEPGLEETQYF. The DNA for the CDR3 is TGTGCCAGCACCATAGGGGAACCGGGACTAGAGGAGACCCAGTACTTC.

This rearrangement joins TRBV5-6 to TRBJ2-3; D may be TRBD1 (6 bases). V dropped 2 bases and J dropped 4 bases, with 14 bases sitting between them. This CDR3 comprises 15 residues. The germline CDR1 and CDR2 sequences are SGHDT and YYEEEE. DNA for the CDR3: TGTGCCAGCAGCTTTCCTGCCAGGGGCCCAGATACGCAGTATTTT. It specifies CASSFPARGPDTQYF.

The rearrangement joins TRBV19 to TRBJ1-1, with 8 bases lining up with TRBD1. Germline V gene data show CDR1 as LNHDA and CDR2 as SQIVND (reference sequence). The CDR3 runs to 12 residues. Trimming removed 10 bases from V and 6 bases from J; junction bases left unmatched: 7. The CDR3: CATGGQFPEAFF. The DNA for the CDR3 is TGTGCCACAGGGGGCCAGTTCCCTGAAGCTTTCTTT.

V and J are TRBV5-6 and TRBJ1-1; 7 bases agree with TRBD1. In germline, CDR1 is SGHDT, CDR2 YYEEEE. Unmatched junction bases numbered 9, after V lost 4 bases and J lost 3 bases. The CDR3 has 15 amino acids. In nucleotides, the CDR3 is TGTGCCAGCAGCACCAGACAGGGTACCCACACTGAAGCTTTCTTT. This encodes CASSTRQGTHTEAFF.

The rearrangement links TRBV4-2 to TRBJ1-5; the D gene is possibly TRBD1 (6 bases). The CDR3 spans 16 residues. V was cut by 4 bases and J by 4 bases, with 17 bases left in between. Germline values: CDR1 LGHNA, CDR2 YNFKEQ. The CDR3 sequence is CASSPRGGQPNQPQHF. The DNA of the CDR3 is TGTGCCAGCAGCCCGAGGGGGGGTCAGCCTAATCAGCCCCAGCATTTT.